This passage covers 25 T cell receptor beta chains from one sample sequenced in a study of cytomegalovirus exposure and HLA in healthy donors. Researchers ran the PCR with 60 Vbeta and 13 Jbeta primers. Some clones are missing from TCRdb's copy, which holds only in-frame ones; the method was immunoSEQ multiplex PCR. This repertoire includes fewer than 60,000 clones. Sequenced: PBMCs. The origin of the receptors is a woman aged 25 to 39 in good health and CMV-seropositive.

The chain joins TRBV6-4 to TRBJ2-1; 8 nucleotides agree with TRBD2. Germline CDR1 and CDR2: MRHNA and SNTAGT. Trimming removed 5 bases from V and 7 bases from J; junction bases left unmatched: 7. CDR3 length: 14 residues. CDR3 residues: CASSSGLGGNEQFF. The CDR3 DNA sequence: TGTGCCAGCAGTTCGGGACTAGGTGGGAATGAGCAGTTCTTC.

V and J are TRBV6-1 and TRBJ2-2, with 12 bases aligning to TRBD2. The V segment lost 4 bases and the J segment 2 bases; nucleotides outside the gene matches: 8. CDR1 is MNHNS, CDR2 SASEGT, per germline. CDR3 length: 18 amino acids. DNA for the CDR3: TGTGCCAGCAGTGCCCAACTAGCGGGGGGCCTTAACACCGGGGAGCTGTTTTTT. The encoded protein is CASSAQLAGGLNTGELFF.

The chain joins TRBV29-1 to TRBJ2-7; TRBD1 matches at 8 bases. V lost 4 bases and J lost 6; bases outside the gene matches: 11. The germline gives CDR1 SQVTM, CDR2 ANQGSEA. This CDR3 spans 14 amino acids. The CDR3 is CSVAATGDLREQYF. CDR3 nucleotides: TGCAGCGTTGCCGCGACAGGGGATTTACGCGAGCAGTACTTC.

The V call is TRBV6-5, the J call TRBJ1-3; no definite D call. Germline values: CDR1 MNHEY, CDR2 SVGAGI. This CDR3 is 15 amino acids long. Trimming stripped 0 bases from V and 2 bases from J, with 8 bases between. CDR3 nucleotides: TGTGCCAGCAGTTACTCATCCGGGGCTGGAAACACCATATATTTT. Amino acid sequence: CASSYSSGAGNTIYF.

J is TRBJ2-5 and V is TRBV27, with D tentatively TRBD1 (6 bases). In germline, CDR1 is MNHEY, CDR2 SMNVEV (reference sequence). Deletions cut 8 bases from V and 5 bases from J, with 21 bases between. The CDR3 runs 15 residues. The CDR3 loop reads CASRQQGSKGETQYF. CDR3 coding DNA: TGTGCCAGCCGACAACAGGGAAGCAAAGGGGAGACCCAGTACTTC.

The CDR3 DNA reads as TGCGCCAGCAGCCGGACTAGCGGGTACGACAATGAGCAGTTCTTC. It yields the protein CASSRTSGYDNEQFF. The chain combines TRBV4-1 with TRBJ2-1; 11 bases match TRBD2. The ends lost 4 bases at V and 5 bases at J; junction bases unmatched: 4. The CDR3 spans 15 residues. Germline V lookup: CDR1 MGHRA, CDR2 YSYEKL.

This chain uses TRBV5-1 with TRBJ2-3, with TRBD1 matching over 9 bases. This CDR3 region has 15 residues. The J segment lost 3 bases and the V segment lost 4 bases, leaving 6 bases of the junction unmatched. Germline values: CDR1 SGHRS, CDR2 YFSETQ. The CDR3 protein is CASSGQGYRTDTQYF. CDR3 sequence (DNA): TGCGCCAGCAGCGGACAGGGGTATCGGACAGATACGCAGTATTTT.

The chain couples TRBV7-9 to TRBJ2-3; TRBD1 matches at 10 bases. CDR3 length: 15 amino acids. V trimming: 6 bases; J trimming: 3 bases; junction bases outside the gene matches: 6. CDR1 is SEHNR, CDR2 FQNEAQ, per germline (reference sequence). The CDR3 here is CASRKTGGGTDTQYF. Written as DNA, the CDR3 is TGTGCCAGCAGAAAGACAGGGGGCGGGACAGATACGCAGTATTTT.

The chain carries TRBV5-1 and TRBJ2-5; TRBD1 matches at 9 bases. The CDR3 spans 15 residues. Trimming removed 3 bases from V and 5 bases from J; junction bases left unmatched: 8. Germline values: CDR1 SGHRS, CDR2 YFSETQ. Here the CDR3 DNA reads TGCGCCAGCAGCTCGCCGGGACAGGGCTGGGAGACCCAGTACTTC. Amino acids: CASSSPGQGWETQYF.

This chain joins TRBV7-9 and TRBJ1-2; TRBD1 might be the D (5 bases). The CDR3 is 12 residues long. The V gene lost 11 bases and the J gene lost 2 bases, with 12 bases spanning the gap. The V gene's germline CDR1 is SEHNR and CDR2 FQNEAQ (reference sequence). CDR3 sequence: CAGQGNNYGYTF. CDR3 bases: TGTGCCGGGCAGGGAAACAACTATGGCTACACCTTC.

The rearrangement links TRBV7-9 to TRBJ2-5, with no clear D. Germline lookup yields CDR1 SEHNR and CDR2 FQNEAQ (reference sequence). The V and J ends lost 2 bases and 5 bases respectively, with 6 bases between them. There are 12 residues in the CDR3. The CDR3 is CASSLSGETQYF. As DNA, the CDR3 is TGTGCCAGCAGCTTATCCGGGGAGACCCAGTACTTC.

The chain is built from TRBV5-1 and TRBJ2-7, with TRBD1 matching over 8 bases. Germline loops: CDR1 SGHRS, CDR2 YFSETQ. The length of the CDR3 is 15 residues. With V trimmed by 4 bases and J by 4 bases, 10 bases remained unmatched. CDR3 in DNA: TGCGCCAGCAGCAGGACAGGGTCGCTATATTACGAGCAGTACTTC. Protein sequence: CASSRTGSLYYEQYF.

The J gene is TRBJ2-3, the V gene TRBV6-5; 8 bases fit TRBD1. The CDR3 totals 14 residues. From germline, CDR1 is MNHEY and CDR2 SVGAGI. Trimming at V came to 5 bases and at J to 4 bases, leaving 5 bases not matched to a gene. The CDR3, as DNA: TGTGCCAGCAGTCGACAGGGGTTGGCAGATACGCAGTATTTT. Amino acid sequence: CASSRQGLADTQYF.

This chain joins TRBV27 and TRBJ2-3, with TRBD2 matching 8 bases. J lost 2 bases, V lost 7 bases, and 14 bases had no gene match. The germline V gene encodes CDR1 MNHEY and CDR2 SMNVEV (reference sequence). The CDR3 totals 17 residues. This chain's CDR3 is CASTTGLAGPNTDTQYF. The DNA for the CDR3 is TGTGCCAGCACAACAGGACTAGCTGGACCTAACACAGATACGCAGTATTTT.

The chain combines TRBV7-8 with TRBJ1-5, with 8 bases aligning to TRBD1. There are 17 residues in the CDR3. Germline V lookup: CDR1 SGHVS, CDR2 FQNEAQ. J was trimmed by 5 bases and V by 5 bases; bases with no gene match: 14. The CDR3 loop reads CASSRLLGQGLHQPQHF. The CDR3 nucleotides are TGTGCCAGCAGCCGACTCCTCGGACAGGGACTACATCAGCCCCAGCATTTT. Looking up the rest from reference TRBV7-8 and TRBJ1-5 gives the full variable domain: GAGVSQSPRYKVAKRGQDVALRCDPISGHVSLFWYQQALGQGPEFLTYFQNEAQLDKSGLPSDRFFAERPEGSVSTLKIQRTQQEDSAVYLCASSRLLGQGLHQPQHFGDGTRLSIL.

V is TRBV7-9 and J is TRBJ1-1; 9 bases fit TRBD1. J lost 8 bases, V lost 6 bases, and 7 bases had no gene match. This CDR3 has 13 amino acids. Germline V gene data show CDR1 as SEHNR and CDR2 as FQNEAQ (reference sequence). The CDR3 loop reads CASRVSGTGEAFF. DNA of the CDR3: TGTGCCAGCAGGGTTTCCGGGACAGGGGAAGCTTTCTTT.

The chain joins TRBV18 to TRBJ2-5; tentative D call: TRBD2 (6 bases). The ends were cut back, 0 bases at V and 5 bases at J, with 10 bases in the middle. Germline values: CDR1 KGHSH, CDR2 LQKENI. The CDR3 sequence is 14 residues long. The CDR3 DNA follows: TGTGCCAGCTCACCACCGATTGGGGGGGAGACCCAGTACTTC. Residues: CASSPPIGGETQYF.

V usage is TRBV28 and J usage is TRBJ2-7; 8 nucleotides match TRBD1. The V gene end was trimmed by 3 bases and the J gene end by 2 bases; junction bases not matched to a gene: 9. This CDR3 spans 16 amino acids. Germline CDR1 MDHEN, CDR2 SYDVKM. DNA of the CDR3: TGTGCCAGCAGTTTCGGACAGGGAGGACGCCCCTACGAGCAGTACTTC. This translates into CASSFGQGGRPYEQYF.

The gene calls are TRBV18 and TRBJ1-1; D is perhaps TRBD1 (6 bases). Trimming pared 4 bases from V and 7 bases from J, leaving 10 bases between. Germline V gives CDR1 KGHSH, CDR2 LQKENI. This CDR3 comprises 12 residues. CDR3 coding DNA: TGTGCCAGCTCACGAGGACAGAGTGAAGCTTTCTTT. Encoded protein: CASSRGQSEAFF. Full variable domain (remainder filled in from reference TRBV18 and TRBJ1-1): NAGVMQNPRHLVRRRGQEARLRCSPMKGHSHVYWYRQLPEEGLKFMVYLQKENIIDESGMPKERFSAEFPKEGPSILRIQQVVRGDSAAYFCASSRGQSEAFFGQGTRLTVV.

On this clone itself: The sample contains more than one DNA sequence encoding this CDR3. The chain combines TRBV6-1 with TRBJ2-5; TRBD2 aligns across 9 bases. Germline values: CDR1 MNHNS, CDR2 SASEGT. The CDR3 runs 15 residues. V lost 1 base and J lost 4; bases outside the gene matches: 4. The CDR3 DNA follows: TGTGCCAGCAGTGAAGACCAAGCGGGAGGAGAGACCCAGTACTTC. It codes for CASSEDQAGGETQYF.

V gene TRBV11-2 combines with J gene TRBJ1-2; 9 positions match TRBD1. Germline loops: CDR1 SGHAT, CDR2 FQNNGV. Losses at the gene ends were 4 bases for V and 6 bases for J; bases not matched to a gene: 9. This CDR3 spans 15 amino acids. The CDR3 nucleotides read TGTGCCAGCAGCTGGGGAACAGGGGGCGGGGATGGCTACACCTTC. This codes for CASSWGTGGGDGYTF.

J is TRBJ2-5 and V is TRBV30; possibly TRBD2 for D (5 bases). Germline V gene lookup returns CDR1 GTSNPN and CDR2 SVGIG (reference sequence). The CDR3 loop spans 13 amino acids. The V end lost 0 bases, the J end lost 5 bases, and 10 bases lay between the germline ends. The CDR3 loop reads CAWSVKGGETQYF. The CDR3 DNA is TGTGCCTGGAGTGTAAAGGGCGGGGAGACCCAGTACTTC.

The gene calls are TRBV5-1 and TRBJ1-2; TRBD1 is a possible D gene (5 bases). Trimming cost V 6 bases and J 8 bases, with 20 bases left between them. CDR3 length: 14 residues. Germline V gives CDR1 SGHRS, CDR2 YFSETQ. CDR3 sequence: CASNPTGGDGGYTF. The DNA for the CDR3 is TGCGCCAGCAACCCCACCGGGGGGGACGGCGGCTACACCTTC. The full variable domain, its missing parts supplied by reference TRBV5-1 and TRBJ1-2, is KAGVTQTPRYLIKTRGQQVTLSCSPISGHRSVSWYQQTPGQGLQFLFEYFSETQRNKGNFPGRFSGRQFSNSRSEMNVSTLELGDSALYLCASNPTGGDGGYTFGSGTRLTVV.

The genes are TRBV5-1 and TRBJ2-1, with TRBD1 identical over 9 bases. Per germline, CDR1 SGHRS and CDR2 YFSETQ. The V and J ends lost 6 bases and 8 bases, in that order; junction bases with no gene match: 12. This CDR3 has 15 amino acids. The CDR3 loop is CASTSGQGLVYEQFF. The CDR3 region has the DNA TGCGCCAGCACCTCCGGACAGGGGTTGGTCTATGAGCAGTTCTTC.

V is TRBV6-5 and J is TRBJ1-2; weak D call: TRBD1 (5 bases). The CDR3 runs 11 residues. Trimming took off 8 bases at V and 5 bases at J, with 9 bases between the two ends. Germline assignment: CDR1 MNHEY and CDR2 SVGAGI. CDR3: CASGGGYGYTF. The CDR3, as DNA: TGTGCCAGCGGGGGGGGGTATGGCTACACCTTC.